One sample yielded the 9 T cell receptor beta chains listed below, sequenced in a study of control samples from healthy donors and cancer patients. This table comes from immunoSEQ multiplex PCR, and its TCRdb copy is limited to in-frame clones, with some not included. Of about 160,000 clones in the sample, 94% were seen once. Sequenced input: blood. These receptor sequences come from a woman in her forties in good health.

The chain employs TRBV5-5 and TRBJ1-3; D gene unclear. The CDR3 is 13 residues long. Germline V CDR1 and CDR2: SGHKS, YYEKEE (reference sequence). V lost 2 bases and J 4 bases, leaving 7 bases between the germline ends. The CDR3 protein is CASSFSTGNTIYF. The CDR3 bases are TGTGCCAGCAGCTTCTCAACGGGAAACACCATATATTTT.

This chain links TRBV6-5 with TRBJ1-1, with unresolved D. The V gene's germline CDR1 is MNHEY and CDR2 SVGAGI. V was clipped by 0 bases and J by 0 bases, with 11 bases between them. The CDR3 has 16 residues. The CDR3 DNA reads TGTGCCAGCAGTTACTCAATATCAGAGATGAACACTGAAGCTTTCTTT. Protein product: CASSYSISEMNTEAFF.

The V call is TRBV6-2 or TRBV6-3, the J call TRBJ1-1, with D possibly matching TRBD1 (5 bases). Trimming left V 2 bases short and J 4 bases short, with 14 bases between. CDR1 MNHEY and CDR2 SVGEGT come from the germline V gene. This CDR3 is 15 amino acids long. The CDR3 DNA is TGTGCCAGCAGTTACGGCAGGGCCCTGGGCACTGAAGCTTTCTTT. Residues: CASSYGRALGTEAFF.

The chain combines TRBV12-3 or TRBV12-4 with TRBJ1-5; D unresolved. Between the trimmed V and J ends, which lost 8 bases and 2 bases, there was a span of 10 bases. The CDR3 covers 13 residues. The CDR3 reads CASRRERNQPQHF. As DNA, the CDR3 is TGTGCCAGCCGTCGGGAACGCAATCAGCCCCAGCATTTT.

CDR3 in amino acids: CASSLATKLAGDLWQETQYF. CDR3 coding DNA: TGTGCCAGCAGCTTAGCCACAAAACTAGCGGGAGACCTGTGGCAAGAGACCCAGTACTTC. V usage is TRBV7-8 and J usage is TRBJ2-5; 11 nucleotides line up with TRBD2. This CDR3 is 20 amino acids long. The V segment lost 0 bases and the J segment 2 bases; nucleotides outside the gene matches: 14. Looked up from germline, CDR1 is SGHVS and CDR2 is FQNEAQ. The variable domain in full, with the rest retrieved from reference TRBV7-8 and TRBJ2-5, is GAGVSQSPRYKVAKRGQDVALRCDPISGHVSLFWYQQALGQGPEFLTYFQNEAQLDKSGLPSDRFFAERPEGSVSTLKIQRTQQEDSAVYLCASSLATKLAGDLWQETQYFGPGTRLLVL.

The J gene is TRBJ1-2, the V gene TRBV20-1; D unclear. CDR1 is DFQATT and CDR2 is SNEGSKA in the germline V gene (reference sequence). Trimming stripped 5 bases from V and 4 bases from J, with 8 bases between. The CDR3 totals 11 residues. CDR3 nucleotide sequence: TGCAGTGCTGGAAGACTCTATGGCTACACCTTC. Translation gives CSAGRLYGYTF.

The J gene is TRBJ1-2, the V gene TRBV24-1; possible D gene TRBD1, 5 bases. Germline V gives CDR1 KGHDR, CDR2 SFDVKD. The V gene lost 6 bases and the J gene lost 7 bases, with 20 bases spanning the gap. The CDR3 totals 15 residues. In DNA form, the CDR3 reads TGTGCCACCAGTCTCACCGCAGGGTTAGGTGGTGGCTACACCTTC. It specifies CATSLTAGLGGGYTF.

For the CDR3, the DNA is TGTGCCAGCAGTGGACTAGCAAATGAGCAGTTCTTC. Encoded protein: CASSGLANEQFF. J is TRBJ2-1 and V is TRBV2; 7 nucleotides match TRBD2. The CDR3 is 12 amino acids. Germline V gene data show CDR1 as SNHLY and CDR2 as FYNNEI. The ends lost 4 bases at V and 7 bases at J; junction bases unmatched: 1.

This rearrangement joins TRBV5-1 to TRBJ2-1, with TRBD2 matching 7 bases. Germline V lookup: CDR1 SGHRS, CDR2 YFSETQ. CDR3 length: 16 residues. The V segment lost 0 bases and the J segment 6 bases; nucleotides outside the gene matches: 9. In nucleotides, the CDR3 is TGCGCCAGCAGCTTGGGGTCTGTGGGAGGGAGCAATGAGCAGTTCTTC. This encodes CASSLGSVGGSNEQFF.